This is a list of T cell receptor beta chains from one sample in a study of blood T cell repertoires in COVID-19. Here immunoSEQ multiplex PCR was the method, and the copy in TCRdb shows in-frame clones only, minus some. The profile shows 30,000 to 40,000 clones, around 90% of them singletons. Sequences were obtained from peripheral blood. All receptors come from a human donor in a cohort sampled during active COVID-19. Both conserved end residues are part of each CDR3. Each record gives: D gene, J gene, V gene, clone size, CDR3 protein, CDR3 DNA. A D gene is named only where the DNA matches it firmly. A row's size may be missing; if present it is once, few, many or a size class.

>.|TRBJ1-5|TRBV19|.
CASSPGEVFKSQPQHF
TGTGCCAGTAGTCCCGGGGAGGTATTTAAGTCTCAGCCCCAGCATTTT
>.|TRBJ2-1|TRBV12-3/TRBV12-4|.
CASREGPINEQFF
TGTGCCAGCAGGGAGGGACCCATCAATGAGCAGTTCTTC
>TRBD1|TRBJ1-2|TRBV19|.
CASSSPGQVNYGYTF
TGTGCCAGTAGTTCGCCGGGACAGGTGAACTATGGCTACACCTTC
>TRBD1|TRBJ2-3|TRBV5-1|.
CASREGTVVYTSTDTQYF
TGCGCCAGCAGGGAAGGGACAGTTGTCTACACTAGCACAGATACGCAGTATTTT
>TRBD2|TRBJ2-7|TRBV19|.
CASSDGTSGTYEQYF
TGTGCCAGTAGTGACGGGACTAGCGGGACTTACGAGCAGTACTTC
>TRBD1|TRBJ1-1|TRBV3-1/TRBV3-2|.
CASSQTGMNTEAFF
TGTGCCAGCAGCCAGACAGGGATGAACACTGAAGCTTTCTTT
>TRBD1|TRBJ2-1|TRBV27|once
CASSSYPGQGNEQFF
TGTGCCAGCAGCTCTTACCCGGGACAGGGGAACGAGCAGTTCTTC
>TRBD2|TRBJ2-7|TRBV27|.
CASSSPAGAYEQYF
TGTGCCAGCAGTTCTCCAGCGGGGGCCTACGAGCAGTACTTC
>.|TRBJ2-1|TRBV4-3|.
CASSQDHDGYNEQFF
TGCGCCAGCAGCCAAGATCATGACGGGTACAATGAGCAGTTCTTC
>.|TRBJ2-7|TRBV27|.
CASSRESSYEQYF
TGTGCCAGCTCCCGGGAGTCCTCCTACGAGCAGTACTTC
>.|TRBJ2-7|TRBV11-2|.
CASSPGGRYEQYF
TGTGCCAGCAGCCCCGGGGGTCGTTACGAGCAGTACTTC
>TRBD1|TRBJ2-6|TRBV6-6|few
CASGDRGSSGANVLTF
TGTGCCAGCGGCGACAGGGGGAGCTCTGGGGCCAACGTCCTGACTTTC
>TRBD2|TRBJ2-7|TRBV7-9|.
CASHYPLEAGSTYEQYF
TGTGCCAGCCACTACCCCCTTGAAGCGGGATCCACCTACGAGCAGTACTTC
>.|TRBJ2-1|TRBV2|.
CASATYSNNEQFF
TGTGCCAGCGCGACCTACAGCAACAATGAGCAGTTCTTC
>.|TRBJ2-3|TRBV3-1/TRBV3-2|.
CASSLGLASDTQYF
TGTGCCAGCTCCTTGGGGCTAGCGTCAGATACGCAGTATTTT
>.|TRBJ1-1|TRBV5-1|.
CASSSGDEIYTEAFF
TGCGCCAGCAGCTCAGGGGACGAAATTTACACTGAAGCTTTCTTT
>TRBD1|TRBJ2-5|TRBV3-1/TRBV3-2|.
CASSQTGGRQETQYF
TGTGCCAGCAGCCAAACAGGGGGTCGGCAAGAGACCCAGTACTTC
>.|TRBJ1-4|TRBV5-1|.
CASSLALGEGEKLFF
TGCGCCAGCAGCTTGGCCCTCGGGGAAGGTGAAAAACTGTTTTTT
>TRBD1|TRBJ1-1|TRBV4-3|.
CASSLGTGNTEAFF
TGCGCCAGCAGCCTGGGGACAGGGAACACTGAAGCTTTCTTT
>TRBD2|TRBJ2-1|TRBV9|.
CASTKGGTSGRVEQFF
TGTGCCAGCACTAAAGGGGGGACTAGCGGGAGGGTGGAGCAGTTCTTC
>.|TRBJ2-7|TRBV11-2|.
CASSRFASATSYEQYF
TGTGCCAGCAGCCGGTTCGCTAGCGCCACCTCCTACGAGCAGTACTTC
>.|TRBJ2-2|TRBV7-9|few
CASSSWTANTGELFF
TGTGCCAGCAGCTCCTGGACAGCGAACACCGGGGAGCTGTTTTTT
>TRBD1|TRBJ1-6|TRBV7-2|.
CASSVRTGAQYNSPLHF
TGTGCCAGCAGCGTCCGGACAGGGGCTCAGTATAATTCACCCCTCCACTTT
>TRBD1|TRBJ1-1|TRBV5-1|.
CASSLQGVNTEAFF
TGCGCCAGCAGCCTCCAGGGGGTGAACACTGAAGCTTTCTTT
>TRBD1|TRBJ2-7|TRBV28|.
CASRQDRGFTYEQYF
TGTGCCAGCAGACAGGACAGGGGCTTCACCTACGAGCAGTACTTC
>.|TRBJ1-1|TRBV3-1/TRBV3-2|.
CASSQDVKGVEAFF
TGTGCCAGCAGCCAAGACGTGAAGGGGGTAGAAGCTTTCTTT
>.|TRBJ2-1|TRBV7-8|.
CASSTRTLYNEQFF
TGTGCCAGCAGCACCCGGACACTGTACAATGAGCAGTTCTTC
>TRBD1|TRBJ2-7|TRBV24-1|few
CATSDPGQGLGEQYF
TGTGCCACCAGTGATCCGGGACAGGGTCTTGGCGAGCAGTACTTC
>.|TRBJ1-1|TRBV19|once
CASSIDTNRVAEAFF
TGTGCCAGTAGTATTGATACTAACAGGGTCGCTGAAGCTTTCTTT